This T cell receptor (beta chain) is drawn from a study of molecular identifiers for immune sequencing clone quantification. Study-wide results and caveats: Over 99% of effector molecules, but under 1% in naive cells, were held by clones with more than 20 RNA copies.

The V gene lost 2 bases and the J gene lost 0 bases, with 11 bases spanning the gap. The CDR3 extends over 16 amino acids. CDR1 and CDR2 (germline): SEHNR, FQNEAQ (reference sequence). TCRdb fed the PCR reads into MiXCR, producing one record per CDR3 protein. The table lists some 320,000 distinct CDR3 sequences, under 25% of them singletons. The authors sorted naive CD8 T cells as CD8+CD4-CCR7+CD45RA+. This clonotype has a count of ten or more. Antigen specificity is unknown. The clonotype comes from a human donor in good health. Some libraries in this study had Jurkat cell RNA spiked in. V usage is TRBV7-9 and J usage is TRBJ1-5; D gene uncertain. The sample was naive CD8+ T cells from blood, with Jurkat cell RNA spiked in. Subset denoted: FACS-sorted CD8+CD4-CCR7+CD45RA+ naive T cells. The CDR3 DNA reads TGTGCCAGCAGCTTATCCGCTGGGTATAGCAATCAGCCCCAGCATTTT. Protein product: CASSLSAGYSNQPQHF. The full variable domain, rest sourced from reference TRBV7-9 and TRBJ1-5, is DTGVSQNPRHKITKRGQNVTFRCDPISEHNRLYWYRQTLGQGPEFLTYFQNEAQLEKSRLLSDRFSAERPKGSFSTLEIQRTEQGDSAMYLCASSLSAGYSNQPQHFGDGTRLSIL.